These T cell receptor beta chains were read from a single sample in a study of PD-1 blockade in classical Hodgkin lymphoma. Assay used: immunoSEQ multiplex PCR; TCRdb lists only in-frame clones, some missing. This sample has roughly 20,000 clones, with roughly three quarters found just once. The sample here was peripheral blood mononuclear cells (PBMCs), taken before the fourth cycle of nivolumab. The receptors were gathered from a human donor with classical Hodgkin lymphoma. Both conserved end residues are part of each CDR3. Each record gives: V gene, clone size, J gene, D gene, CDR3 DNA, CDR3 protein. A D gene is named only where the DNA matches it firmly. Size tells how often a clone was seen (once, few, many) or the class of an expanded clone, and some rows leave it out.

TRBV30	once	TRBJ2-2	TRBD1	TGTGCTCGGGACAGGGCCACCGGGGAGCTGTTTTTT	CARDRATGELFF
TRBV5-1	few	TRBJ1-3	-	TGCGCCAGCAGCTTGGCCGGCAGCTCTGGAAACACCATATATTTT	CASSLAGSSGNTIYF
TRBV5-1	-	TRBJ2-7	-	TGCGCCAGCAGCTTGTTTCTGGACTACGAGCAGTACTTC	CASSLFLDYEQYF
TRBV2	once	TRBJ2-5	-	TGTGCCAGCAGTGAAATGCAGACAGGACAAGAGACCCAGTACTTC	CASSEMQTGQETQYF
TRBV14	medium-sized	TRBJ1-2	-	TGTGCCAGCAGCCAAGCGGGGGTGCATGGCTACACCTTC	CASSQAGVHGYTF
TRBV6-6	-	TRBJ2-2	-	TGTGCCAGCAGTTACTCTGCCGGGGAGCTGTTTTTT	CASSYSAGELFF
TRBV6-4	-	TRBJ1-6	-	TGTGCCAGCAGTGACGAAGAGGGGACTTCACCCCTCCACTTT	CASSDEEGTSPLHF
TRBV5-1	-	TRBJ2-5	-	TGCGCCAGCAGCCAAAGGGAGACCCAGTACTTC	CASSQRETQYF
TRBV7-3	-	TRBJ2-1	TRBD2	TGTGCCAGTGCCGGGGGGTCTCCATACAATGAGCAGTTCTTC	CASAGGSPYNEQFF
TRBV6-4	few	TRBJ2-5	-	TGTGCCAGCAGTAGACAGAGCCAAGAGACCCAGTACTTC	CASSRQSQETQYF
TRBV6-1	-	TRBJ2-1	TRBD2	TGTGCCAGCAGGACAACTAGCGGGGGGGCCGGGGAGCAGTTCTTC	CASRTTSGGAGEQFF
TRBV7-9	once	TRBJ2-5	-	TGTGCCAGCAGCCAAGGACTGACAGTGCAAGAGACCCAGTACTTC	CASSQGLTVQETQYF
TRBV5-4	-	TRBJ2-7	-	TGTGCCAGCAGCTTGCGGGGGCCCTACGAGCAGTACTTC	CASSLRGPYEQYF
TRBV5-6	-	TRBJ2-7	-	TGTGCCAGCAGCCAAGAGACGGCCTACGAGCAGTACTTC	CASSQETAYEQYF
TRBV2	-	TRBJ2-5	-	TGTGCCAGCAGTGCCAGTAGGATCGAGACCCAGTACTTC	CASSASRIETQYF
TRBV7-9	-	TRBJ2-1	-	TGTGCCAGCAGCCTTGCGTACGGACAGAGATACAATGAGCAGTTCTTC	CASSLAYGQRYNEQFF
TRBV27	-	TRBJ2-7	TRBD1	TGTGCCAGCAGTTTATTACGGGACAGAACCTACGAGCAGTACTTC	CASSLLRDRTYEQYF
TRBV7-9	-	TRBJ2-6	-	TGTGCCAGCAGCCACAGGGTAGTGGCCAACGTCCTGACTTTC	CASSHRVVANVLTF
TRBV6-1	-	TRBJ2-5	TRBD2	TGTGCCAGCAGTGAATCGGCGGGGGGCGGAGAGACCCAGTACTTC	CASSESAGGGETQYF
TRBV7-2	-	TRBJ2-5	-	TGTGCCAGCAGCTTAAGTCGGAGTCAAGAGACCCAGTACTTC	CASSLSRSQETQYF
TRBV18	-	TRBJ2-3	-	TGTGCCAGCTCACCACCTAGCGCTGTCACAGATACGCAGTATTTT	CASSPPSAVTDTQYF
TRBV21-1	-	TRBJ1-5	-	TGTGCCAGCAGCCTTGCGGATTTT	CASSLADF